A single T cell receptor (beta chain) is shown here with its context. A quantity of about 0.5 to 1 ug RNA underwent reverse transcription using random hexamers. Amplification of TCR beta CDR3 by immunoSEQ multiplex PCR spanned 54 Vbeta and 13 Jbeta. TCRdb analysed the immunoSEQ multiplex PCR reads with MiXCR anew, one entry per CDR3 protein. The sample lists 200,000 or so distinct CDR3 sequences, about 95% seen once, with roughly 0.088% in the top ten. The sample originates from a study of CD8 T cells in Susac syndrome. This CDR3 has 12 residues. V gave up 5 bases and J gave up 9 bases; unmatched junction bases: 5. Germline-derived CDR1 and CDR2 are MNHEY and SVGEGT.

The specimen sequenced was CD4+ T cells from PBMCs. The TCR was taken from a human donor with multiple sclerosis. J is TRBJ2-5 and V is TRBV6-2 or TRBV6-3; 8 nucleotides match TRBD2. DNA for the CDR3: TGTGCCAGCAGTCTCCGGACTAGCTCCCAGTACTTC. This translates into CASSLRTSSQYF.